A single sample gave rise to the 27 T cell receptor beta chains below, sequenced in a study of OX40 agonist ivuxolimab in advanced cancers. Sequenced by immunoSEQ multiplex PCR; TCRdb stores in-frame clones only, minus some. The data contain about 42,000 clones, around 84% of them singletons. The material was CD4+ or CD8+ T cells sorted from blood, obtained in a trial of the OX40 agonist ivuxolimab. Receptor source: an adult with an advanced solid tumor such as melanoma, head and neck, liver or kidney cancer.

This sequence joins TRBV15 and TRBJ1-1, with 9 bases that match TRBD1. Germline CDR1 LNHNV, CDR2 YYDKDF (reference sequence). V was pared by 5 bases and J by 1 base, with 5 bases of the junction left unmatched. The CDR3 is made up of 15 amino acids. As DNA, the CDR3 is TGTGCCACCAGCCGGGACAGGGAGGGGAACACTGAAGCTTTCTTT. As protein: CATSRDREGNTEAFF.

This clone appeared many times. The rearrangement joins TRBV7-9 to TRBJ1-6; D ambiguous. Germline-derived CDR1 and CDR2 are SEHNR and FQNEAQ (reference sequence). Trimming pared 5 bases from V and 6 bases from J, leaving 14 bases between. This CDR3 comprises 15 residues. This CDR3 is CASSPVGPVNSPLHF. CDR3 bases: TGTGCCAGCAGCCCGGTGGGTCCGGTTAATTCACCCCTCCACTTT. Supplemented by reference TRBV7-9 and TRBJ1-6, the full variable domain reads DTGVSQNPRHKITKRGQNVTFRCDPISEHNRLYWYRQTLGQGPEFLTYFQNEAQLEKSRLLSDRFSAERPKGSFSTLEIQRTEQGDSAMYLCASSPVGPVNSPLHFGNGTRLTVT.

The chain has TRBV30 and TRBJ2-5, with TRBD1 matching 9 bases. Near its end, the DNA agrees better with TRBJ2-7, so the J call may be wrong. CDR1 and CDR2 from the germline V gene are GTSNPN and SVGIG (reference sequence). This CDR3 comprises 14 residues. The CDR3 loop is CAWRAGTGPYEQYF. In DNA, the CDR3 is TGTGCCTGGAGGGCCGGGACAGGGCCCTACGAGCAGTACTTC.

CDR3 DNA: TGTGCCAGCAGCTCCGACCGGGGCGAGCAGTACTTC. Its protein is CASSSDRGEQYF. This chain connects TRBV7-9 to TRBJ2-7; a weak D match, TRBD2 (5 bases). This CDR3 spans 12 amino acids. Trimming took off 4 bases at V and 6 bases at J, with 10 bases between the two ends. The germline gives CDR1 SEHNR, CDR2 FQNEAQ (reference sequence).

The chain carries TRBV6-5 and TRBJ2-5, with unresolved D. CDR1 MNHEY and CDR2 SVGAGI come from the germline V gene. The ends were cut back, 2 bases at V and 2 bases at J, with 6 bases in the middle. This CDR3 has 13 amino acids. CDR3 sequence (DNA): TGTGCCAGCAGTTACGGCCATCAAGAGACCCAGTACTTC. It encodes CASSYGHQETQYF.

The gene calls are TRBV6-5 and TRBJ1-5; D uncertain. The CDR3 consists of 14 residues. Germline CDR1 reads MNHEY; CDR2 reads SVGAGI. Trimming stripped 2 bases from V and 1 base from J, with 6 bases between. This chain's CDR3 is CASSYTVSNQPQHF. For the CDR3, the DNA is TGTGCCAGCAGTTACACGGTGAGCAATCAGCCCCAGCATTTT.

The chain combines TRBV9 with TRBJ1-3; tentative D call: TRBD1 (5 bases). The germline V gene has CDR1 SGDLS and CDR2 YYNGEE. Trimming pared 0 bases from V and 4 bases from J, leaving 14 bases between. The CDR3 consists of 16 residues. The CDR3 coding sequence is TGTGCCAGCAGCGTAGAGTCCAGGGTGGGAGGAAACACCATATATTTT. Protein: CASSVESRVGGNTIYF.

J is TRBJ1-6 and V is TRBV9; possibly TRBD1 for D (5 bases). Germline V CDR1 and CDR2: SGDLS, YYNGEE. Trimming took 1 base from V and 5 from J, leaving 13 bases between them. The CDR3 covers 16 residues. As DNA, the CDR3 is TGTGCCAGCAGCGTAAGCGGGGGTGGGGATAATTCACCCCTCCACTTT. Its translation: CASSVSGGGDNSPLHF.

The gene calls are TRBV9 and TRBJ2-5, with D perhaps matching TRBD1 or TRBD2 (5 bases each). Germline CDR1 and CDR2: SGDLS and YYNGEE. The CDR3 length is 15 residues. Trimming pared 4 bases from V and 2 bases from J, leaving 15 bases between. In DNA form, the CDR3 reads TGTGCCAGCAGCCCCTACAGAGGGGCGCAAGAGACCCAGTACTTC. This sequence encodes CASSPYRGAQETQYF.

The chain recombines TRBV28 with TRBJ1-1; no clear D. The germline V and J ends were trimmed by 3 bases and 4 bases, with 15 bases remaining between them. The CDR3 consists of 15 residues. The germline CDR1 and CDR2 sequences are MDHEN and SYDVKM. The CDR3 nucleotides read TGTGCCAGCAGTTTCGGGGTCCCCTCGGCCACTGAAGCTTTCTTT. It yields the protein CASSFGVPSATEAFF.

The V gene is TRBV12-5, the J gene TRBJ1-1, with 8 bases matching TRBD1. Germline V CDR1 and CDR2: LGHNT, FRNRAP. This CDR3 region has 15 residues. Trimming at V came to 3 bases and at J to 0 bases, leaving 3 bases not matched to a gene. CDR3 nucleotide sequence: TGTGCTAGTGGTTTCAGGGGGCCGCTGAACACTGAAGCTTTCTTT. This sequence encodes CASGFRGPLNTEAFF.

The rearrangement uses TRBV7-3 and TRBJ2-1; the D call may be TRBD1 or TRBD2 (5 bases each). Looked up from germline, CDR1 is SGHTA and CDR2 is FQGTGA. The CDR3 extends over 16 amino acids. V was shortened by 2 bases and J by 9 bases, with 20 bases between the two germline ends. The CDR3 bases are TGTGCCAGCAGCTTATGGGGGACCACGACTAATATTGAGCAGTTCTTC. This translates into CASSLWGTTTNIEQFF.

The chain joins TRBV19 to TRBJ1-2; D gene unclear. The CDR3 consists of 13 residues. V was cut by 1 base and J by 7 bases, with 10 bases left in between. The V gene's germline CDR1 is LNHDA and CDR2 SQIVND (reference sequence). The CDR3 nucleotides are TGTGCCAGTAGTATAGCGGCAGGAGGTGGCTACACCTTC. This gives the protein CASSIAAGGGYTF.

In its sample, this clone was seen once. The chain joins TRBV14 to TRBJ2-1, with D perhaps TRBD2 (6 bases). The V and J ends lost 3 bases and 8 bases respectively, with 11 bases between them. CDR3 size: 13 residues. The germline CDR1 and CDR2 sequences are SGHDN and FVKESK. The CDR3 DNA is TGTGCCAGCAGCCACGGAGGGGACGATGAGCAGTTCTTC. Its protein is CASSHGGDDEQFF.

Turning to this clone: The junction does not match germline at one end; this may be a read error. The chain has TRBV4-1 and TRBJ2-5, with a possible D match to TRBD1 (5 bases). Per germline, CDR1 MGHRA and CDR2 YSYEKL. The CDR3 runs to 14 residues. CDR3 sequence: CASSQEGVQETQYF. As DNA, the CDR3 is TGCGCCAGCAGTCAAGAAGGGGTTCAAGAGACCCAGTACTTC.

The gene calls are TRBV7-2 and TRBJ1-1, with a tentative D call TRBD1 (6 bases). Germline V gene lookup returns CDR1 SGHTA and CDR2 FQGNSA. Trimming removed 5 bases at V and 3 bases at J, with 16 bases between. CDR3 length: 15 residues. In DNA, the CDR3 is TGTGCCAGCAGCCCGGTCCGGGGGCCGGACACTGAAGCTTTCTTT. It encodes CASSPVRGPDTEAFF. Full variable domain (missing parts from reference TRBV7-2 and TRBJ1-1): GAGVSQSPSNKVTEKGKDVELRCDPISGHTALYWYRQSLGQGLEFLIYFQGNSAPDKSGLPSDRFSAERTGGSVSTLTIQRTQQEDSAVYLCASSPVRGPDTEAFFGQGTRLTVV.

This rearrangement joins TRBV28 to TRBJ2-7; D is uncertain. Trimming stripped 3 bases from V and 3 bases from J, with 12 bases between. Germline CDR1 is MDHEN and CDR2 is SYDVKM. This CDR3 contains 14 residues. This CDR3 is CASSFPSQLYEQYF. The CDR3 bases are TGTGCCAGCAGTTTCCCTTCACAACTCTACGAGCAGTACTTC.

V gene TRBV28 combines with J gene TRBJ1-2; unclear D gene. The CDR3 spans 12 residues. The V gene lost 5 bases and the J gene lost 5 bases, with 9 bases spanning the gap. Germline loops: CDR1 MDHEN, CDR2 SYDVKM. This chain's CDR3 is CASSPASYGYTF. The CDR3 region has the DNA TGTGCCAGCAGTCCCGCCTCGTATGGCTACACCTTC.

The rearrangement links TRBV9 to TRBJ2-7; no clear D gene. V lost 1 base to trimming and J lost 3 bases, with 14 bases between them. This CDR3 comprises 15 residues. The germline V gene encodes CDR1 SGDLS and CDR2 YYNGEE. Here the CDR3 reads CASSVTPGGYYEQYF. The CDR3 nucleotides are TGTGCCAGCAGCGTAACCCCAGGCGGCTACTACGAGCAGTACTTC.

The chain recombines TRBV20-1 with TRBJ1-2; TRBD1 is a possible D gene (5 bases). This CDR3 spans 11 amino acids. The germline V gene has CDR1 DFQATT and CDR2 SNEGSKA (reference sequence). CDR3 sequence: CSGGGPYGYTF. The CDR3 region has the DNA TGCAGCGGGGGTGGACCCTATGGCTACACCTTC.

The V call is TRBV6-6, the J call TRBJ2-6; D ambiguous. The CDR3 contains 15 residues. CDR1 MNHNY and CDR2 SVGAGI come from the germline V gene (reference sequence). V lost 7 bases and J lost 0, with 10 bases in between. For the CDR3, the DNA is TGTGCCAGCACCGTAGGTGACTCTGGGGCCAACGTCCTGACTTTC. It is translated as CASTVGDSGANVLTF.

The CDR3 sequence: CASSSWDRGNTEAFF. CDR3 sequence (DNA): TGTGCCAGTAGTTCTTGGGACAGGGGGAACACTGAAGCTTTCTTT. The chain uses TRBV19 and TRBJ1-1, with 10 bases matching TRBD1. From germline, CDR1 is LNHDA and CDR2 SQIVND (reference sequence). V shed 5 bases, J shed 1 base, and the junction held 4 bases outside the gene matches. CDR3 size: 15 residues.

The chain has TRBV4-3 and TRBJ2-3, with D maybe TRBD2 (6 bases). V was cut by 5 bases and J by 0 bases, with 12 bases left in between. CDR1 and CDR2 from the germline V gene are LGHNA and YSLEER. The CDR3 is 15 amino acids. The CDR3 coding sequence is TGCGCCAGCAGCGAGGGTAGCGGTAGCACAGATACGCAGTATTTT. It is translated as CASSEGSGSTDTQYF.

J is TRBJ1-2 and V is TRBV7-9; D not resolved. The CDR3 totals 14 residues. The V gene's germline CDR1 is SEHNR and CDR2 FQNEAQ (reference sequence). V was trimmed by 6 bases and J by 4 bases, leaving 15 bases between them. This CDR3 is CASSTASWTYGYTF. For the CDR3, the DNA is TGTGCCAGCAGTACAGCGTCTTGGACCTATGGCTACACCTTC. The entire variable domain, with the rest obtained from reference TRBV7-9 and TRBJ1-2, is as follows: DTGVSQNPRHKITKRGQNVTFRCDPISEHNRLYWYRQTLGQGPEFLTYFQNEAQLEKSRLLSDRFSAERPKGSFSTLEIQRTEQGDSAMYLCASSTASWTYGYTFGSGTRLTVV.

This rearrangement joins TRBV5-1 to TRBJ2-5; 9 nucleotides match TRBD1. The CDR3 covers 16 residues. The junction had 8 bases not matched to a gene; V was cut back by 0 bases and J by 5 bases. CDR1 is SGHRS and CDR2 is YFSETQ in the germline V gene. CDR3 in amino acids: CASSLGQGGSWETQYF. The CDR3 DNA is TGCGCCAGCAGCTTGGGACAGGGGGGTTCCTGGGAGACCCAGTACTTC. Drawing the rest from reference TRBV5-1 and TRBJ2-5, the complete variable domain is KAGVTQTPRYLIKTRGQQVTLSCSPISGHRSVSWYQQTPGQGLQFLFEYFSETQRNKGNFPGRFSGRQFSNSRSEMNVSTLELGDSALYLCASSLGQGGSWETQYFGPGTRLLVL.

The genes are TRBV28 and TRBJ2-2, with unresolved D. V lost 1 base, J lost 8 bases, and 2 bases lay in between. This CDR3 region has 11 residues. Looked up from germline, CDR1 is MDHEN and CDR2 is SYDVKM. The CDR3 loop reads CASSLSGELFF. CDR3 DNA sequence: TGTGCCAGCAGTTTATCTGGGGAGCTGTTTTTT.

The genes are TRBV12-5 and TRBJ2-1; D is perhaps TRBD2 (7 bases). CDR1 LGHNT and CDR2 FRNRAP come from the germline V gene. V lost 8 bases and J lost 6, with 20 bases in between. This CDR3 contains 15 residues. The CDR3: CASSLGGGRANEQFF. The CDR3 bases are TGTGCTAGTAGTCTGGGCGGGGGCCGGGCCAATGAGCAGTTCTTC.